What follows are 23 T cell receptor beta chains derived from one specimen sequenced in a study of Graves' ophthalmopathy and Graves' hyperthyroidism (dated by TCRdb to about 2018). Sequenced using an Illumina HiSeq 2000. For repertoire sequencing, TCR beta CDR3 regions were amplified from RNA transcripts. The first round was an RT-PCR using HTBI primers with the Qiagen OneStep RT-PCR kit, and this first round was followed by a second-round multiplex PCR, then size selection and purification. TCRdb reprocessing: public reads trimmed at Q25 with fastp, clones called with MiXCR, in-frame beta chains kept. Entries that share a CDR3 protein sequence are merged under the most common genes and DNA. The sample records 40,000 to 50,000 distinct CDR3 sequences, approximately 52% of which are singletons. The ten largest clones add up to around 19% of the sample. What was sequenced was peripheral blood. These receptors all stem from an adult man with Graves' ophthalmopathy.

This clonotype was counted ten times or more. The CDR3 spells CASSQETGNTNQPQHF. CDR3 DNA: TGCGCCAGCAGCCAAGAGACAGGGAATACCAATCAGCCCCAGCATTTT. The chain joins TRBV4-1 to TRBJ1-5; 7 bases map to TRBD1. CDR3 length equals 16 residues. V lost 0 bases, J lost 3 bases, and 5 bases stayed unmatched. The germline V gene encodes CDR1 MGHRA and CDR2 YSYEKL.

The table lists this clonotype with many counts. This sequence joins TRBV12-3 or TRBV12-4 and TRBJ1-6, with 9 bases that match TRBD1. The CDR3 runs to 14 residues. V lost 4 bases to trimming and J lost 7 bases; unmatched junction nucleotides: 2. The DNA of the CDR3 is TGTGCCAGCAGTTCCGGGACAGGGAATTCACCCCTCCACTTT. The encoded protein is CASSSGTGNSPLHF.

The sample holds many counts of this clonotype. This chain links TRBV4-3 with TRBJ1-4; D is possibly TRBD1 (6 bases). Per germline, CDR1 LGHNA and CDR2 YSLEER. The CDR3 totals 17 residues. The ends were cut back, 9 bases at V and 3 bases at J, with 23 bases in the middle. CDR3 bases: TGCGCCAGTAGGGGGGGACGGGGGACGGCGGCTAATGAAAAACTGTTTTTT. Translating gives CASRGGRGTAANEKLFF.

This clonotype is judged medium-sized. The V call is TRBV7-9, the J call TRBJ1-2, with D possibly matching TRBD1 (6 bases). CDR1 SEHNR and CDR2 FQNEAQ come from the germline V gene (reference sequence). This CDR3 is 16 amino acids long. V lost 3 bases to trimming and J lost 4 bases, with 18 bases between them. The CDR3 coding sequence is TGTGCCAGCAGCTTTGACTCTCTCGACAGGCTCTATGGCTACACCTTC. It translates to CASSFDSLDRLYGYTF.

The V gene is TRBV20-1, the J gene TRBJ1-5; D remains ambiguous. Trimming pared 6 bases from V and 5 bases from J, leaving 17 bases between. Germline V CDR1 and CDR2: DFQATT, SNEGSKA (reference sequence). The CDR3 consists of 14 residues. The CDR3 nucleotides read TGCAGTGCCAGCGTGGGGTGGCCTGATCAGCCCCAGCATTTT. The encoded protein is CSASVGWPDQPQHF.

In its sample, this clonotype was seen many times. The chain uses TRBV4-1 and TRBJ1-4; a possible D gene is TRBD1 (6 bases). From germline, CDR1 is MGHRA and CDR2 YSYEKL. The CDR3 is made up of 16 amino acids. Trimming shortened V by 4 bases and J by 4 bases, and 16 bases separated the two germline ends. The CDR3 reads CASSPSGGRGNEKLFF. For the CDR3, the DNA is TGCGCCAGCAGCCCCTCCGGGGGGCGGGGTAATGAAAAACTGTTTTTT.

The CDR3 nucleotides read TGTGCCAGCAGCTTATACGGAAGGGACTATGGCTACACCTTC. This sequence encodes CASSLYGRDYGYTF. The gene calls are TRBV7-2 and TRBJ1-2; D remains ambiguous. CDR1 and CDR2 from the germline V gene are SGHTA and FQGNSA. The CDR3 has 14 amino acids. V was shortened by 2 bases and J by 3 bases, with 10 bases between the two germline ends.

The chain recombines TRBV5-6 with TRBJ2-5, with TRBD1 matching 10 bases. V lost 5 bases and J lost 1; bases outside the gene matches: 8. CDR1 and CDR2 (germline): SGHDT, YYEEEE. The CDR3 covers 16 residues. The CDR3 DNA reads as TGTGCCAGCAGGTCCGCGGGACAGGGGACCCAAGAGACCCAGTACTTC. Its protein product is CASRSAGQGTQETQYF.

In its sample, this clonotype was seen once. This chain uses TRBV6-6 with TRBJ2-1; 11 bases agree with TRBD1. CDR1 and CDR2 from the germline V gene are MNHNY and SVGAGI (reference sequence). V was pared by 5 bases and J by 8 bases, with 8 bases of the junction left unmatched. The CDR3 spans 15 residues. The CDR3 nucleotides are TGTGCCAGCAGTCCCCGGGACAGGGGGATGGATGAGCAGTTCTTC. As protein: CASSPRDRGMDEQFF.

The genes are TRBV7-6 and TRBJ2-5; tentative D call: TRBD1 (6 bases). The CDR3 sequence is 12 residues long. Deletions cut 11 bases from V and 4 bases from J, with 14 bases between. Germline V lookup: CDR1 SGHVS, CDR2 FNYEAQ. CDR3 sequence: CADHTGLETQYF. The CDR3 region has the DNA TGTGCCGACCACACAGGGTTAGAGACCCAGTACTTC.

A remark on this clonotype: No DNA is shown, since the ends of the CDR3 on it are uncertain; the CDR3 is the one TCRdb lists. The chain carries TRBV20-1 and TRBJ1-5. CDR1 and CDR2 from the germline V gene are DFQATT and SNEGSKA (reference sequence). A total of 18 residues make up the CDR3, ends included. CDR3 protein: CSARWESSYEQYVGPQHF.

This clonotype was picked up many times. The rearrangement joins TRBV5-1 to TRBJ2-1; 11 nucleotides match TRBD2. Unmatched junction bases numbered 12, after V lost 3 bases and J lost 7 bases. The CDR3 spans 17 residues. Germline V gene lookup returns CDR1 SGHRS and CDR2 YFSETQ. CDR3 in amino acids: CASSSRTSGSGRNEQFF. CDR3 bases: TGCGCCAGCAGCTCGAGAACTAGCGGGAGTGGAAGGAATGAGCAGTTCTTC. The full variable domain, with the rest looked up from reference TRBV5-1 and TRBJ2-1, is KAGVTQTPRYLIKTRGQQVTLSCSPISGHRSVSWYQQTPGQGLQFLFEYFSETQRNKGNFPGRFSGRQFSNSRSEMNVSTLELGDSALYLCASSSRTSGSGRNEQFFGPGTRLTVL.

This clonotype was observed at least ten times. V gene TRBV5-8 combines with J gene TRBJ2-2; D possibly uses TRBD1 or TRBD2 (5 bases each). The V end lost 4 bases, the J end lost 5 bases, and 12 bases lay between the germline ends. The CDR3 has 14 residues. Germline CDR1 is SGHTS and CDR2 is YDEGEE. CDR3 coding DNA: TGTGCCAGCAGCCCCGGTGGGGGAACCGGGGAGCTGTTTTTT. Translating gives CASSPGGGTGELFF. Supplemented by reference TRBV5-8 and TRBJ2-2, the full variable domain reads EAGVTQSPTHLIKTRGQQATLRCSPISGHTSVYWYQQALGLGLQFLLWYDEGEERNRGNFPPRFSGRQFPNYSSELNVNALELEDSALYLCASSPGGGTGELFFGEGSRLTVL.

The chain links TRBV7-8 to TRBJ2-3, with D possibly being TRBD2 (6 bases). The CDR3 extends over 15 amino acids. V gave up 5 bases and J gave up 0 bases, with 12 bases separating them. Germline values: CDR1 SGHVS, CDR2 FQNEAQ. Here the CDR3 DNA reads TGTGCCAGCAGCCCAGGACTAACTAGCACAGATACGCAGTATTTT. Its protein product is CASSPGLTSTDTQYF.

The CDR3 sequence: CASRGTGSEQYF. The CDR3 nucleotides are TGTGCCAGCAGAGGGACAGGGTCCGAGCAGTACTTC. This chain uses TRBV6-5 with TRBJ2-7, with TRBD1 identical over 9 bases. Germline CDR1 and CDR2: MNHEY and SVGAGI. V trimming: 6 bases; J trimming: 6 bases; junction bases outside the gene matches: 3. CDR3 length: 12 residues.

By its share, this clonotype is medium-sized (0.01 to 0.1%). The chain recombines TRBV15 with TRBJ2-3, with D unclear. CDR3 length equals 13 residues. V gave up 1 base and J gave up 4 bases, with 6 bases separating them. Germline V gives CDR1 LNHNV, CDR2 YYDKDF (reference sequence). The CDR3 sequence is CATSRGVADTQYF. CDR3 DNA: TGTGCCACCAGCAGAGGAGTTGCAGATACGCAGTATTTT.

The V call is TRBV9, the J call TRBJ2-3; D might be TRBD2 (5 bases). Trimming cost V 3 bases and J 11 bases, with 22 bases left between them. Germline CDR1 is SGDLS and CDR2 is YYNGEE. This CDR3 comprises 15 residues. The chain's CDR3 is CASSAGQRWYNEQYF. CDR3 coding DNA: TGTGCCAGCAGCGCAGGCCAGCGGTGGTACAATGAGCAGTATTTT. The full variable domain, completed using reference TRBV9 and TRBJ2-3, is DSGVTQTPKHLITATGQRVTLRCSPRSGDLSVYWYQQSLDQGLQFLIQYYNGEERAKGNILERFSAQQFPDLHSELNLSSLELGDSALYFCASSAGQRWYNEQYFGPGTRLTVL.

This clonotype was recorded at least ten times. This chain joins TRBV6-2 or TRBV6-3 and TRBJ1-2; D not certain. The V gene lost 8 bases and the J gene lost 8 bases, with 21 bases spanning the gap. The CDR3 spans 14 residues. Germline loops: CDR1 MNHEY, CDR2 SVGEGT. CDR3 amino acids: CASEPTSFSNGYTF. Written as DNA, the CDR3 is TGTGCCAGCGAACCGACCTCATTCTCTAACGGCTACACCTTC.

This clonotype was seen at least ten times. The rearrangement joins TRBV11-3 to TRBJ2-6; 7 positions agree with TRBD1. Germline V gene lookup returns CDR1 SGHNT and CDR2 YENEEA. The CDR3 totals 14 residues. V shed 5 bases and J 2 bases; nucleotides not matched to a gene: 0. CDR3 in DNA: TGTGCCAGCAGCGACAGGGCTGGGGCCAACGTCCTGACTTTC. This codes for CASSDRAGANVLTF.

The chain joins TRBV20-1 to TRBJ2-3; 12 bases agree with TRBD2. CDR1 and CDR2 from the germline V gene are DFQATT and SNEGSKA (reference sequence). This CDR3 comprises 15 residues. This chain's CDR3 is CRELAGGRGADTQYF. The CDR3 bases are TGCCGCGAACTAGCGGGAGGTAGGGGCGCAGATACGCAGTATTTT.

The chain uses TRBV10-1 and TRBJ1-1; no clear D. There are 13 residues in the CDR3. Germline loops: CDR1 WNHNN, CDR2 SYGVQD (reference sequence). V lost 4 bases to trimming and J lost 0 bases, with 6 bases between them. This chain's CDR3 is CASSAQVNTEAFF. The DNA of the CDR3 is TGCGCCAGCAGTGCGCAAGTGAACACTGAAGCTTTCTTT.

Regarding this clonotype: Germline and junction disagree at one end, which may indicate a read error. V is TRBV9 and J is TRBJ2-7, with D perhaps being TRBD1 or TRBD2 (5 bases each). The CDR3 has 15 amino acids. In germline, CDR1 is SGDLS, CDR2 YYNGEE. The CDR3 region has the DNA TGTGCCAGCAGCGTAGGGGACGGTAGGAACTACGATCAGTACTTC. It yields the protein CASSVGDGRNYDQYF.

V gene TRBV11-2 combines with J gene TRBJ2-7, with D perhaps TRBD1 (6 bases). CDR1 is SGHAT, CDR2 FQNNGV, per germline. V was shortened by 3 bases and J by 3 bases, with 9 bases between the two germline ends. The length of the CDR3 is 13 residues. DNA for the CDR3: TGTGCCAGCAGCTTGACAGGCTTCTACGAGCAGTACTTC. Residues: CASSLTGFYEQYF.